A single sample is the source of the 18 T cell receptor beta chains below, sequenced in a study of shared clonotypes between healthy human individuals. Here immunoSEQ multiplex PCR was the method, and the copy in TCRdb shows in-frame clones only, minus some. The table has about 2,500,000 clones, more than 90% seen once; the top ten hold roughly 0.14%. The sample comprised naive CD4+ T cells sorted from blood. The subset here: CD45RA+ positively selected. The receptors originated from a man younger than 30 in good health.

J is TRBJ2-2 and V is TRBV6-1; 11 positions match TRBD1. The CDR3 consists of 14 residues. Germline trimming cut 5 bases from V and 7 bases from J; bases unmatched to any gene: 3. Germline loops: CDR1 MNHNS, CDR2 SASEGT. CDR3 in DNA: TGTGCCAGCAGTCGGACAGGGGGCAGCGGGGAGCTGTTTTTT. Its protein is CASSRTGGSGELFF.

In DNA form, the CDR3 reads TGCGCCAGCAGCTTGGAGGGGCAGGGGGCGAACACCGGGGAGCTGTTTTTT. This translates into CASSLEGQGANTGELFF. The genes are TRBV5-1 and TRBJ2-2; 7 positions match TRBD1. This CDR3 comprises 17 residues. Germline V gene sequence: CDR1 SGHRS, CDR2 YFSETQ. Trimming took 0 bases from V and 0 from J; bases not matched to a gene: 5.

The chain links TRBV6-5 to TRBJ1-4; TRBD1 is a possible D gene (5 bases). CDR3 size: 15 residues. V was shortened by 2 bases and J by 4 bases, with 11 bases between the two germline ends. From germline, CDR1 is MNHEY and CDR2 SVGAGI. Written as DNA, the CDR3 is TGTGCCAGCAGTTACGATGGGACCTATAATGAAAAACTGTTTTTT. Amino acid sequence: CASSYDGTYNEKLFF.

This chain connects TRBV2 to TRBJ2-2; the match to TRBD2 covers 9 bases. CDR1 SNHLY and CDR2 FYNNEI come from the germline V gene. The CDR3 has 14 residues. The trim removed 5 bases at V and 4 bases at J, leaving 2 bases unmatched. CDR3 sequence (DNA): TGTGCCAGCAGTCTAGCGGGAACCACCGGGGAGCTGTTTTTT. Translation: CASSLAGTTGELFF.

The chain uses TRBV7-8 and TRBJ1-6; D not certain. This CDR3 is 15 amino acids long. From germline, CDR1 is SGHVS and CDR2 FQNEAQ. V was clipped by 1 base and J by 4 bases, with 8 bases between them. This CDR3 is CASSLVAGYNSPLHF. The CDR3 DNA is TGTGCCAGCAGCTTAGTTGCTGGTTATAATTCACCCCTCCACTTT. The full variable domain, with the rest looked up from reference TRBV7-8 and TRBJ1-6, is GAGVSQSPRYKVAKRGQDVALRCDPISGHVSLFWYQQALGQGPEFLTYFQNEAQLDKSGLPSDRFFAERPEGSVSTLKIQRTQQEDSAVYLCASSLVAGYNSPLHFGNGTRLTVT.

CDR3 bases: TGTGCCACCACAGGGGAGGGGGGCTACGAGCAGTACTTC. Protein product: CATTGEGGYEQYF. V usage is TRBV28 and J usage is TRBJ2-7; either TRBD1 or TRBD2 may supply D (7 bases each). V lost 10 bases and J 3 bases, leaving 16 bases between the germline ends. The CDR3 loop spans 13 amino acids. Germline V gene lookup returns CDR1 MDHEN and CDR2 SYDVKM.

DNA of the CDR3: TGCGCCAGCAGTGAAAACGATCTGGGCACCCACGAGCAGTACTTC. It codes for CASSENDLGTHEQYF. The chain joins TRBV10-1 to TRBJ2-7; D is uncertain. Trimming removed 3 bases from V and 5 bases from J, with 17 bases in between. This CDR3 has 15 residues. The germline V gene has CDR1 WNHNN and CDR2 SYGVQD (reference sequence).

This sequence joins TRBV5-1 and TRBJ2-7; 11 nucleotides align to TRBD2. This CDR3 spans 16 amino acids. The germline gives CDR1 SGHRS, CDR2 YFSETQ. V was pared by 4 bases and J by 5 bases, with 11 bases of the junction left unmatched. The CDR3 sequence: CASSPEALAGVNEQYF. Written as DNA, the CDR3 is TGCGCCAGCAGCCCGGAGGCACTAGCGGGAGTTAACGAGCAGTACTTC.

This chain uses TRBV6-1 with TRBJ2-7; D is unresolved. In germline, CDR1 is MNHNS, CDR2 SASEGT. V was cut by 10 bases and J by 2 bases, with 12 bases left in between. The CDR3 has 12 residues. The CDR3 sequence: CATTRQAYEQYF. CDR3 in DNA: TGTGCCACCACTCGGCAGGCCTACGAGCAGTACTTC.

This rearrangement joins TRBV19 to TRBJ2-7; tentatively, D is TRBD1 (6 bases). The V end lost 5 bases, the J end lost 6 bases, and 17 bases lay between the germline ends. This CDR3 spans 14 amino acids. Germline CDR1 reads LNHDA; CDR2 reads SQIVND (reference sequence). The CDR3 region has the DNA TGTGCCAGTAGTTTGACAGGTGGGAAAGGCGAGCAGTACTTC. Its translation: CASSLTGGKGEQYF.

V is TRBV11-2 and J is TRBJ1-1, with no clear D. This CDR3 is built from 13 residues. Trimming removed 1 base at V and 11 bases at J, with 14 bases between. Germline V CDR1 and CDR2: SGHAT, FQNNGV. Here the CDR3 DNA reads TGTGCCAGCAGCTTAGTCGTAATCTCTTGGGCTTTCTTT. This sequence encodes CASSLVVISWAFF.

This sequence joins TRBV30 and TRBJ2-7, with TRBD2 matching over 8 bases. The CDR3 loop spans 11 amino acids. CDR1 GTSNPN and CDR2 SVGIG come from the germline V gene (reference sequence). Unmatched junction bases numbered 0, after V lost 8 bases and J lost 0 bases. CDR3 sequence: CAGTSSYEQYF. DNA of the CDR3: TGTGCCGGGACTAGCTCCTACGAGCAGTACTTC.

The rearrangement uses TRBV5-1 and TRBJ1-4; unclear D gene. The V end lost 5 bases, the J end lost 7 bases, and 15 bases lay between the germline ends. CDR3 length equals 14 residues. Germline V gene data show CDR1 as SGHRS and CDR2 as YFSETQ. The CDR3 loop reads CASSLNPSVEKLFF. The CDR3 nucleotides are TGCGCCAGCAGTTTAAACCCGAGCGTTGAAAAACTGTTTTTT.

The rearrangement links TRBV25-1 to TRBJ1-2, with D perhaps TRBD1 (5 bases). V was cut by 3 bases and J by 6 bases, with 11 bases left in between. The germline V gene encodes CDR1 MGHDK and CDR2 SYGVNS. The CDR3 extends over 13 amino acids. The CDR3 DNA is TGTGCCAGCAGTGAGCCCGCAGGGAATGGCTACACCTTC. Translating it yields CASSEPAGNGYTF.

This chain joins TRBV7-6 and TRBJ2-3, with D perhaps assigned TRBD1 or TRBD2 (5 bases each). Trimming pared 5 bases from V and 4 bases from J, leaving 16 bases between. Germline V gene sequence: CDR1 SGHVS, CDR2 FNYEAQ. The CDR3 length is 15 residues. The CDR3 DNA is TGTGCCAGCAGCCCGGATGGGGGTGTCGCAGATACGCAGTATTTT. Its translation is CASSPDGGVADTQYF.

This chain uses TRBV18 with TRBJ1-5; D call uncertain. Between the trimmed V and J ends, which lost 6 bases and 2 bases, there was a span of 17 bases. Germline V CDR1 and CDR2: KGHSH, LQKENI. The CDR3 loop spans 16 amino acids. CDR3 sequence (DNA): TGTGCCAGCTCCCAGACACCACCAAGCGGCAATCAGCCCCAGCATTTT. Translating it yields CASSQTPPSGNQPQHF. Combining the CDR3 with reference TRBV18 and TRBJ1-5 gives the whole variable domain NAGVMQNPRHLVRRRGQEARLRCSPMKGHSHVYWYRQLPEEGLKFMVYLQKENIIDESGMPKERFSAEFPKEGPSILRIQQVVRGDSAAYFCASSQTPPSGNQPQHFGDGTRLSIL.

This clone showed up just a few times. The J gene is TRBJ1-5, the V gene TRBV15, with D unclear. Germline V gene data show CDR1 as LNHNV and CDR2 as YYDKDF (reference sequence). There are 13 residues in the CDR3. V lost 3 bases to trimming and J lost 11 bases, with 14 bases between them. The CDR3 loop reads CATSRAPTVAQHF. In DNA form, the CDR3 reads TGTGCCACCAGCAGGGCCCCGACCGTGGCCCAGCATTTT.

The chain combines TRBV4-1 with TRBJ2-5; the D call may be TRBD1 or TRBD2 (6 bases each). There are 16 residues in the CDR3. CDR1 is MGHRA and CDR2 is YSYEKL in the germline V gene. V lost 4 bases to trimming and J lost 5 bases, with 20 bases between them. The CDR3 DNA reads TGCGCCAGCAGCCCGCCTTTGGGGGGCTTCTCGGAGACCCAGTACTTC. This gives the protein CASSPPLGGFSETQYF.